These 26 T cell receptor beta chains originate from one sample sequenced in a study of blood T cell repertoires in COVID-19. The repertoire was sequenced with immunoSEQ multiplex PCR; TCRdb's copy has only in-frame clones and lacks some. Of roughly 250,000 clones listed, about four fifths are singletons. Sequencing input: peripheral blood. These receptors came from a man aged 45-65 years with acute or convalescent COVID-19.

The chain employs TRBV28 and TRBJ2-2; D gene uncertain. This CDR3 spans 13 amino acids. CDR1 MDHEN and CDR2 SYDVKM come from the germline V gene. The V end lost 7 bases, the J end lost 7 bases, and 13 bases lay between the germline ends. CDR3 loop: CASTIAVDGELFF. The CDR3 nucleotides are TGTGCCAGCACTATAGCAGTCGACGGGGAGCTGTTTTTT.

The CDR3 bases are TGTGCCTGGAGTGTAGCGGGGGACACCATATATTTT. Encoded protein: CAWSVAGDTIYF. V usage is TRBV30 and J usage is TRBJ1-3; D might be TRBD1 (5 bases). V lost 0 bases, J lost 8 bases, and 8 bases lay in between. The CDR3 contains 12 residues. Looked up from germline, CDR1 is GTSNPN and CDR2 is SVGIG (reference sequence).

This clone appeared a few times. The rearrangement links TRBV4-1 to TRBJ1-2, with TRBD1 as a possible D gene (5 bases). CDR3 length: 15 residues. V was clipped by 0 bases and J by 5 bases, with 13 bases between them. CDR1 is MGHRA and CDR2 is YSYEKL in the germline V gene. The CDR3, as DNA: TGCGCCAGCAGCCAAGACGACAGAGAACGTTATGGCTACACCTTC. Amino acid sequence: CASSQDDRERYGYTF.

J is TRBJ1-5 and V is TRBV7-9; D call uncertain. V gave up 2 bases and J gave up 4 bases, with 3 bases separating them. Germline CDR1 reads SEHNR; CDR2 reads FQNEAQ (reference sequence). CDR3 length equals 12 residues. CDR3 loop: CASSLINQPQHF. The CDR3 coding sequence is TGTGCCAGCAGCTTAATAAATCAGCCCCAGCATTTT.

This CDR3 reads CASSPRTGAGETQYF. The CDR3 DNA sequence: TGTGCCAGCAGCCCCCGGACAGGGGCGGGGGAGACCCAGTACTTC. This chain connects TRBV13 to TRBJ2-5; 9 nucleotides match TRBD1. J was trimmed by 5 bases and V by 5 bases; bases with no gene match: 9. The CDR3 has 15 amino acids. CDR1 and CDR2 (germline): PRHDT, FYEKMQ (reference sequence).

This rearrangement joins TRBV2 to TRBJ2-1, with TRBD1 identical over 9 bases. This CDR3 is 15 amino acids long. V was clipped by 8 bases and J by 8 bases; unmatched bases: 13. CDR1 is SNHLY and CDR2 is FYNNEI in the germline V gene. The CDR3 region has the DNA TGTGCCAGCGCCCTTGGGGACAGGGAAATCGATGAGCAGTTCTTC. Amino acids: CASALGDREIDEQFF.

CDR3 sequence: CASSFNWYEQYF. CDR3 nucleotide sequence: TGTGCCAGCAGCTTCAACTGGTACGAGCAGTACTTC. The chain carries TRBV7-9 and TRBJ2-7, with D unresolved. Germline V gene data show CDR1 as SEHNR and CDR2 as FQNEAQ (reference sequence). The CDR3 extends over 12 amino acids. Trimming shortened V by 3 bases and J by 4 bases, and 7 bases separated the two germline ends.

The V and J genes are TRBV9 and TRBJ2-2; the match to TRBD2 covers 9 bases. Germline V gene data show CDR1 as SGDLS and CDR2 as YYNGEE. This CDR3 is built from 16 residues. After removal of 1 base from V and 5 bases from J, the junction contained 6 bases not matched to a gene. The CDR3 DNA sequence: TGTGCCAGCAGCGTATTTAGCGGGAGTGGAACCGGGGAGCTGTTTTTT. Encoded protein: CASSVFSGSGTGELFF.

This clone was counted once. The chain has TRBV29-1 and TRBJ1-2, with D possibly matching TRBD1 (6 bases). This CDR3 has 15 amino acids. The germline V and J ends were trimmed by 1 base and 4 bases, with 16 bases remaining between them. Per germline, CDR1 SQVTM and CDR2 ANQGSEA. The DNA of the CDR3 is TGCAGCGTTGAAGGGGGGCAGGGGCAGACCTATGGCTACACCTTC. Translating gives CSVEGGQGQTYGYTF.

This sequence joins TRBV27 and TRBJ1-2, with D uncertain. Germline CDR1 is MNHEY and CDR2 is SMNVEV (reference sequence). Between the trimmed V and J ends, which lost 5 bases and 4 bases, there was a span of 14 bases. The CDR3 totals 14 residues. CDR3 DNA: TGTGCCAGCAGTGCTAACAGTGCGCCCTATGGCTACACCTTC. This translates into CASSANSAPYGYTF.

The V call is TRBV29-1, the J call TRBJ1-1; D is unclear. Deletions cut 5 bases from V and 9 bases from J, with 22 bases between. CDR3 length: 14 residues. The germline V gene encodes CDR1 SQVTM and CDR2 ANQGSEA. The CDR3 loop is CSVTYGIRTSKAFF. DNA of the CDR3: TGCAGCGTTACGTATGGCATCCGTACCTCGAAAGCTTTCTTT.

This clone was recorded once. The genes are TRBV7-9 and TRBJ2-7; D might be TRBD1 (5 bases). The CDR3 has 13 amino acids. Trimming pared 2 bases from V and 5 bases from J, leaving 10 bases between. Germline CDR1 and CDR2: SEHNR and FQNEAQ (reference sequence). DNA for the CDR3: TGTGCCAGCAGCTTAAGGGGATCCGACGAGCAGTACTTC. As protein: CASSLRGSDEQYF.

The CDR3: CASSGSQGFRTSPLHF. The CDR3 DNA reads TGTGCCAGCAGCGGGTCCCAGGGTTTCAGGACCTCACCCCTCCACTTT. This chain joins TRBV9 and TRBJ1-6; D may be TRBD1 (5 bases). Trimming stripped 3 bases from V and 10 bases from J, with 20 bases between. The CDR3 has 16 residues. CDR1 and CDR2 (germline): SGDLS, YYNGEE.

In DNA form, the CDR3 reads TGTGCCAGCAGCTTGGCCGGGACTGGAAGGGGCTACACCTTC. Its translation is CASSLAGTGRGYTF. This chain joins TRBV7-8 and TRBJ1-2; D is perhaps TRBD1 (5 bases). The CDR3 is 14 amino acids. V dropped 3 bases and J dropped 8 bases, with 16 bases sitting between them. In germline, CDR1 is SGHVS, CDR2 FQNEAQ. Together with reference TRBV7-8 and TRBJ1-2, the CDR3 gives the full variable domain: GAGVSQSPRYKVAKRGQDVALRCDPISGHVSLFWYQQALGQGPEFLTYFQNEAQLDKSGLPSDRFFAERPEGSVSTLKIQRTQQEDSAVYLCASSLAGTGRGYTFGSGTRLTVV.

This sequence joins TRBV19 and TRBJ1-5; the D is unclear. Deletions cut 1 base from V and 9 bases from J, with 13 bases between. The CDR3 runs 14 residues. CDR1 is LNHDA and CDR2 is SQIVND in the germline V gene (reference sequence). The CDR3 protein is CASSIGSGGRPQHF. CDR3 nucleotide sequence: TGTGCCAGTAGTATAGGTTCCGGAGGTCGGCCCCAGCATTTT.

The chain employs TRBV30 and TRBJ1-1, with a weak D call TRBD1 (6 bases). Trimming shortened V by 8 bases and J by 5 bases, and 18 bases separated the two germline ends. In germline, CDR1 is GTSNPN, CDR2 SVGIG (reference sequence). The CDR3 runs 13 residues. This chain's CDR3 is CAQTQGLGTEAFF. The CDR3 DNA reads TGTGCCCAAACCCAGGGGTTAGGGACTGAAGCTTTCTTT. The whole variable domain, filled in from reference TRBV30 and TRBJ1-1, reads SQTIHQWPATLVQPVGSPLSLECTVEGTSNPNLYWYRQAAGRGLQLLFYSVGIGQISSEVPQNLSASRPQDRQFILSSKKLLLSDSGFYLCAQTQGLGTEAFFGQGTRLTVV.

V and J are TRBV19 and TRBJ1-6; D may be TRBD1 (6 bases). V dropped 2 bases and J dropped 0 bases, with 11 bases sitting between them. Germline CDR1 and CDR2: LNHDA and SQIVND (reference sequence). The length of the CDR3 is 17 residues. CDR3 sequence reads: CASSIQTGYSYNSPLHF. The CDR3 DNA sequence: TGTGCCAGTAGTATACAGACAGGTTACTCCTATAATTCACCCCTCCACTTT.

This clone was recorded a few times. J is TRBJ1-5 and V is TRBV15; a possible D gene is TRBD1 (5 bases). This CDR3 contains 17 residues. Looked up from germline, CDR1 is LNHNV and CDR2 is YYDKDF (reference sequence). Trimming shortened V by 5 bases and J by 4 bases, and 21 bases separated the two germline ends. CDR3 coding DNA: TGTGCCACCAGCCGACCCACAGAAGGGGCGATTAATCAGCCCCAGCATTTT. It yields the protein CATSRPTEGAINQPQHF. Combining the CDR3 with reference TRBV15 and TRBJ1-5 gives the whole variable domain DAMVIQNPRYQVTQFGKPVTLSCSQTLNHNVMYWYQQKSSQAPKLLFHYYDKDFNNEADTPDNFQSRRPNTSFCFLDIRSPGLGDTAMYLCATSRPTEGAINQPQHFGDGTRLSIL.

The V call is TRBV27, the J call TRBJ2-7; D is undetermined. This CDR3 contains 13 residues. The germline V gene has CDR1 MNHEY and CDR2 SMNVEV (reference sequence). V gave up 3 bases and J gave up 6 bases, with 12 bases separating them. The CDR3 region is CASSFKASGEQYF. The CDR3 DNA reads TGTGCCAGCAGTTTTAAGGCTAGTGGCGAGCAGTACTTC.

V usage is TRBV7-2 and J usage is TRBJ2-1, with 7 bases aligning to TRBD2. This CDR3 is built from 15 residues. Trimming at V came to 1 base and at J to 4 bases, leaving 4 bases not matched to a gene. The germline gives CDR1 SGHTA, CDR2 FQGNSA. CDR3 coding DNA: TGTGCCAGCAGCTTAGTGGGGGGGGAATACAATGAGCAGTTCTTC. Translating gives CASSLVGGEYNEQFF.

This clone was recorded a few times. V usage is TRBV9 and J usage is TRBJ2-1, with 8 bases identical to TRBD2. Trimming at V came to 0 bases and at J to 8 bases, leaving 13 bases not matched to a gene. The CDR3 totals 17 residues. Germline values: CDR1 SGDLS, CDR2 YYNGEE. This chain's CDR3 is CASSVGPLGRGEDEQFF. The CDR3 DNA reads TGTGCCAGCAGCGTAGGACCGCTCGGGCGGGGGGAGGATGAGCAGTTCTTC. Variable domain in full (rest from reference TRBV9 and TRBJ2-1): DSGVTQTPKHLITATGQRVTLRCSPRSGDLSVYWYQQSLDQGLQFLIQYYNGEERAKGNILERFSAQQFPDLHSELNLSSLELGDSALYFCASSVGPLGRGEDEQFFGPGTRLTVL.

The chain couples TRBV6-5 to TRBJ2-2; 8 nucleotides match TRBD1. Germline trimming cut 0 bases from V and 6 bases from J; bases unmatched to any gene: 6. Germline V lookup: CDR1 MNHEY, CDR2 SVGAGI. The CDR3 runs to 16 residues. The CDR3 here is CASSYSRDRSSGELFF. Written as DNA, the CDR3 is TGTGCCAGCAGTTACTCAAGGGACAGGAGTTCCGGGGAGCTGTTTTTT.

CDR3 DNA sequence: TGTGCCACCAGCAGAGAGAGGACAGGGGGCGCTAGCAATCAGCCCCAGCATTTT. It is translated as CATSRERTGGASNQPQHF. V and J are TRBV15 and TRBJ1-5, with 11 bases lining up with TRBD1. The CDR3 extends over 18 amino acids. Germline CDR1 LNHNV, CDR2 YYDKDF (reference sequence). The trim removed 0 bases at V and 0 bases at J, leaving 4 bases unmatched.

Concerning this clone itself: This specimen includes other DNA sequences encoding the same CDR3. J is TRBJ2-7 and V is TRBV7-2, with 11 bases fitting TRBD2. The germline V gene encodes CDR1 SGHTA and CDR2 FQGNSA. V trimming: 5 bases; J trimming: 3 bases; junction bases outside the gene matches: 3. The CDR3 is made up of 14 amino acids. CDR3 residues: CASSLTSGSYEQYF. CDR3 DNA: TGTGCCAGCAGCCTTACTAGCGGGAGCTACGAGCAGTACTTC.

V is TRBV7-8 and J is TRBJ1-6; 8 bases align to TRBD1. J lost 6 bases, V lost 0 bases, and 7 bases had no gene match. This CDR3 region has 17 residues. CDR1 and CDR2 (germline): SGHVS, FQNEAQ. In nucleotides, the CDR3 is TGTGCCAGCAGCTTAGCGCTTCCGGGACAGGCTAATTCACCCCTCCACTTT. This gives the protein CASSLALPGQANSPLHF. Complete variable domain (other parts from reference TRBV7-8 and TRBJ1-6): GAGVSQSPRYKVAKRGQDVALRCDPISGHVSLFWYQQALGQGPEFLTYFQNEAQLDKSGLPSDRFFAERPEGSVSTLKIQRTQQEDSAVYLCASSLALPGQANSPLHFGNGTRLTVT.

This chain connects TRBV11-3 to TRBJ1-1; 12 nucleotides match TRBD1. CDR3 length: 15 residues. Germline CDR1 is SGHNT and CDR2 is YENEEA. V shed 3 bases and J 6 bases; nucleotides not matched to a gene: 5. The CDR3 here is CASSFKGTGGAEAFF. DNA for the CDR3: TGTGCCAGCAGCTTTAAGGGGACAGGGGGCGCTGAAGCTTTCTTT.